There are a few counts of the clone carrying this T cell receptor beta chain. Sequencing of 15-18 subjects in each run yielded over 160 million TCR-beta sequences. Each CDR3 protein is one row after TCRdb ran MiXCR on the 5' RACE reads. This table holds about 74,000 distinct CDR3 sequences, 5.2% found once. The sample belongs to a study of neurological immune-mediated disorders. The CDR3 consists of 15 residues. Trimming took off 6 bases at V and 6 bases at J, with 21 bases between the two ends. Germline CDR1 and CDR2: SGHKS and YYEKEE (reference sequence). The sequenced sample consisted of PBMCs. The receptor comes from a man between 18 and 29 years old with multiple sclerosis. This rearrangement joins TRBV5-5 to TRBJ1-1, with unresolved D. CDR3 loop: CASNTPGRTRSEAFF. CDR3 sequence (DNA): TGTGCCAGCAACACCCCGGGGAGGACTAGGTCTGAAGCTTTCTTT.